Following are 25 T cell receptor beta chains from one sample sequenced in a study of blood T cell repertoires in COVID-19. Profiling relied on immunoSEQ multiplex PCR, and the TCRdb table lists in-frame clones only, not all of them. The sample contains 250,000 to 400,000 clones, roughly nine tenths of which appear only once. Sequencing used peripheral blood. These TCRs come from a woman in her twenties or thirties with COVID-19, enrolled during active disease.

The chain has TRBV9 and TRBJ2-5; 9 nucleotides match TRBD1. The CDR3 is made up of 15 amino acids. With 5 bases clipped from V and 3 bases from J, the junction kept 8 bases outside the gene matches. Germline CDR1 is SGDLS and CDR2 is YYNGEE. The CDR3 DNA follows: TGTGCCAGCAGTGGACAGGGGATCAATGAAGAGACCCAGTACTTC. Encoded protein: CASSGQGINEETQYF. The full variable domain, in which reference TRBV9 and TRBJ2-5 provide the parts outside the CDR3, is DSGVTQTPKHLITATGQRVTLRCSPRSGDLSVYWYQQSLDQGLQFLIQYYNGEERAKGNILERFSAQQFPDLHSELNLSSLELGDSALYFCASSGQGINEETQYFGPGTRLLVL.

This chain links TRBV14 with TRBJ1-1, with TRBD1 as a possible D gene (5 bases). In germline, CDR1 is SGHDN, CDR2 FVKESK. The CDR3 sequence is 17 residues long. V dropped 1 base and J dropped 2 bases, with 17 bases sitting between them. CDR3 loop: CASSQGKAGEVNTEAFF. In nucleotides, the CDR3 is TGTGCCAGCAGCCAAGGGAAGGCGGGGGAGGTTAACACTGAAGCTTTCTTT.

This clone was observed a single time. The chain employs TRBV3-1 (or the pseudogene TRBV3-2) and TRBJ1-1, with D tentatively TRBD1 (6 bases). Deletions cut 4 bases from V and 4 bases from J, with 13 bases between. The CDR3 covers 14 residues. Germline V gene sequence: CDR1 LGHDT, CDR2 YNNKEL (reference sequence). CDR3 sequence (DNA): TGTGCCAGCAGCCCCCTTAGAGGGGGCACTGAAGCTTTCTTT. It encodes CASSPLRGGTEAFF.

V gene TRBV4-1 combines with J gene TRBJ1-4; the D is unclear. CDR1 and CDR2 (germline): MGHRA, YSYEKL. V lost 3 bases and J 5 bases, leaving 10 bases between the germline ends. The CDR3 sequence is 14 residues long. The CDR3 DNA sequence: TGCGCCAGCAGCCATGGCGCGGGGAATGAAAAACTGTTTTTT. Translating it yields CASSHGAGNEKLFF.

V and J are TRBV5-4 and TRBJ1-1; 7 bases map to TRBD1. CDR1 SGHNT and CDR2 YYREEE come from the germline V gene (reference sequence). The CDR3 covers 17 residues. The junction had 8 bases not matched to a gene; V was cut back by 0 bases and J by 0 bases. DNA for the CDR3: TGTGCCAGCAGCTTGGGCCGACAGGGCCCGATGAACACTGAAGCTTTCTTT. It encodes CASSLGRQGPMNTEAFF.

This rearrangement joins TRBV10-3 to TRBJ1-5; D call uncertain. V lost 3 bases to trimming and J lost 3 bases, with 18 bases between them. Germline-derived CDR1 and CDR2 are ENHRY and SYGVKD. The CDR3 has 17 amino acids. In nucleotides, the CDR3 is TGTGCCATCAGTGACCCCGGGAGGGCAAACTCCAATCAGCCCCAGCATTTT. Encoded protein: CAISDPGRANSNQPQHF.

The count of this clone is one. The chain combines TRBV19 with TRBJ1-5; 9 bases agree with TRBD1. CDR3 size: 17 residues. Unmatched junction bases numbered 12, after V lost 4 bases and J lost 5 bases. Germline-derived CDR1 and CDR2 are LNHDA and SQIVND (reference sequence). This CDR3 is CASSRTLGQGIDQPQHF. The CDR3 nucleotides read TGTGCCAGTAGTAGGACCCTAGGACAGGGGATTGATCAGCCCCAGCATTTT.

V is TRBV19 and J is TRBJ1-1; the D gene is possibly TRBD1 (6 bases). V was clipped by 7 bases and J by 5 bases, with 20 bases between them. Germline V gene sequence: CDR1 LNHDA, CDR2 SQIVND (reference sequence). The CDR3 is 15 amino acids. CDR3: CASTLRRGQGTEAFF. CDR3 bases: TGTGCCAGTACCCTTCGGCGGGGGCAAGGGACTGAAGCTTTCTTT.

The chain combines TRBV4-1 with TRBJ2-2; 8 bases are a match to TRBD1. This CDR3 contains 16 residues. Germline V gives CDR1 MGHRA, CDR2 YSYEKL. Losses at the gene ends were 4 bases for V and 1 base for J; bases not matched to a gene: 5. DNA for the CDR3: TGCGCCAGCAGCCGTCCCGACAGGGGGAACACCGGGGAGCTGTTTTTT. Amino acids: CASSRPDRGNTGELFF.

The chain combines TRBV19 with TRBJ1-2; no definite D call. V was trimmed by 6 bases and J by 4 bases, leaving 15 bases between them. There are 14 residues in the CDR3. Germline V lookup: CDR1 LNHDA, CDR2 SQIVND (reference sequence). This CDR3 is CASRPPGLGYGYTF. For the CDR3, the DNA is TGTGCCAGTAGACCGCCCGGGTTAGGCTATGGCTACACCTTC.

In its sample, this clone was seen a few times. The CDR3 sequence is CASSQWRDQPQHF. The CDR3 DNA reads as TGTGCCAGCAGCCAATGGAGAGATCAGCCCCAGCATTTT. This chain connects TRBV3-1 (or the pseudogene TRBV3-2) to TRBJ1-5; D not resolved. Germline V gene sequence: CDR1 LGHDT, CDR2 YNNKEL (reference sequence). CDR3 size: 13 residues. Trimming cost V 2 bases and J 5 bases, with 7 bases left between them.

J is TRBJ1-5 and V is TRBV29-1; D is possibly TRBD1 (5 bases). Trimming took 8 bases from V and 2 from J, leaving 22 bases between them. Per the germline V gene, CDR1 is SQVTM and CDR2 is ANQGSEA. The CDR3 spans 16 residues. CDR3 coding DNA: TGCAGCCCTCTCCTCCCGGGGGGTAGTGGCAATCAGCCCCAGCATTTT. It specifies CSPLLPGGSGNQPQHF.

V and J are TRBV3-1 (or the pseudogene TRBV3-2) and TRBJ1-2; D might be TRBD1 (6 bases). The V gene lost 0 bases and the J gene lost 4 bases, with 21 bases spanning the gap. This CDR3 has 18 residues. Germline V CDR1 and CDR2: LGHDT, YNNKEL (reference sequence). The CDR3 protein is CASSQDSTHPDRLYGYTF. DNA for the CDR3: TGTGCCAGCAGCCAAGATAGTACCCACCCAGACAGGCTCTATGGCTACACCTTC.

The chain uses TRBV5-1 and TRBJ1-1; D gene unclear. The CDR3 covers 12 residues. The V and J ends lost 4 bases and 2 bases respectively, with 6 bases between them. Germline-derived CDR1 and CDR2 are SGHRS and YFSETQ. CDR3 loop: CASSQINTEAFF. DNA of the CDR3: TGCGCCAGCAGCCAAATTAACACTGAAGCTTTCTTT.

A remark on this clone: The DNA is left out, because the CDR3 cannot be placed on it with certainty; the CDR3 is given as TCRdb lists it. The chain employs TRBV28 and TRBJ1-5; TRBD1 reflects the table's D call only, with no check against the DNA. 12 amino acids form the CDR3, both terminal residues included. Germline lookup yields CDR1 MDHEN and CDR2 SYDVKM. This CDR3 reads CASSTSGQGGHF.

The rearrangement links TRBV27 to TRBJ1-2; D might be TRBD1 (5 bases). CDR1 is MNHEY and CDR2 is SMNVEV in the germline V gene (reference sequence). Trimming took off 4 bases at V and 4 bases at J, with 10 bases between the two ends. CDR3 size: 13 residues. CDR3 sequence reads: CASSSGVGYGYTF. CDR3 bases: TGTGCCAGCAGTTCGGGGGTAGGCTATGGCTACACCTTC.

The CDR3 is CASSQTSGRRYEQYF. For the CDR3, the DNA is TGTGCCAGCAGCCAAACTAGCGGGAGAAGATACGAGCAGTACTTC. The chain recombines TRBV7-6 with TRBJ2-7; 11 positions match TRBD2. The V gene's germline CDR1 is SGHVS and CDR2 FNYEAQ. This CDR3 region has 15 residues. V gave up 5 bases and J gave up 4 bases; unmatched junction bases: 7. The full variable domain, in which reference TRBV7-6 and TRBJ2-7 provide the parts outside the CDR3, is GAGVSQSPRYKVTKRGQDVALRCDPISGHVSLYWYRQALGQGPEFLTYFNYEAQQDKSGLPNDRFSAERPEGSISTLTIQRTEQRDSAMYRCASSQTSGRRYEQYFGPGTRLTVT.

Here the CDR3 DNA reads TGCGCCAGCAGCTTGGAACTAGCGGGGGGAGGAGAGACCCAGTACTTC. It specifies CASSLELAGGGETQYF. The chain employs TRBV5-1 and TRBJ2-5, with TRBD2 matching over 12 bases. Germline V lookup: CDR1 SGHRS, CDR2 YFSETQ. The CDR3 is 16 amino acids. The V gene end was trimmed by 0 bases and the J gene end by 4 bases; junction bases not matched to a gene: 4.

In the case of this clone: The sample holds other DNA sequences that translate to the same CDR3. The rearrangement joins TRBV11-2 to TRBJ1-5; 7 positions match TRBD1. The CDR3 extends over 13 amino acids. V was clipped by 6 bases and J by 2 bases; unmatched bases: 1. Germline lookup yields CDR1 SGHAT and CDR2 FQNNGV. CDR3 residues: CASSTGGNQPQHF. The CDR3 nucleotides are TGTGCCAGCAGTACAGGGGGCAATCAGCCCCAGCATTTT.

The rearrangement links TRBV5-1 to TRBJ2-1; 8 nucleotides align to TRBD1. Losses at the gene ends were 4 bases for V and 1 base for J; bases not matched to a gene: 7. Germline assignment: CDR1 SGHRS and CDR2 YFSETQ. CDR3 size: 16 residues. The CDR3 reads CASSHERTGSYNEQFF. CDR3 in DNA: TGCGCCAGCAGCCACGAACGGACAGGGTCCTACAATGAGCAGTTCTTC.

As regards this clone: The sample carries other DNA sequences with the same CDR3. The rearrangement uses TRBV18 and TRBJ2-3; no definite D call. Trimming shortened V by 3 bases and J by 6 bases, and 7 bases separated the two germline ends. The CDR3 is 12 amino acids. Per germline, CDR1 KGHSH and CDR2 LQKENI. The CDR3 loop reads CASSPKEDTQYF. DNA of the CDR3: TGTGCCAGCTCACCGAAGGAGGATACGCAGTATTTT. Based on the CDR3 plus reference TRBV18 and TRBJ2-3, the full variable domain is NAGVMQNPRHLVRRRGQEARLRCSPMKGHSHVYWYRQLPEEGLKFMVYLQKENIIDESGMPKERFSAEFPKEGPSILRIQQVVRGDSAAYFCASSPKEDTQYFGPGTRLTVL.

This rearrangement joins TRBV2 to TRBJ2-2, with a weak D call TRBD1 (6 bases). V was cut by 4 bases and J by 4 bases, with 10 bases left in between. Germline CDR1 SNHLY, CDR2 FYNNEI. There are 14 residues in the CDR3. In DNA form, the CDR3 reads TGTGCCAGCAGTGCCGGACAGTCCACCGGGGAGCTGTTTTTT. Translating it yields CASSAGQSTGELFF.

This chain uses TRBV5-4 with TRBJ2-5; 11 bases agree with TRBD1. Germline CDR1 is SGHNT and CDR2 is YYREEE (reference sequence). Losses at the gene ends were 2 bases for V and 4 bases for J; bases not matched to a gene: 4. The CDR3 runs to 15 residues. CDR3 DNA: TGTGCCAGCAGCTTTAGGACAGGGGGCGGAGAGACCCAGTACTTC. It is translated as CASSFRTGGGETQYF.

The chain has TRBV20-1 and TRBJ2-3; maybe TRBD1 (8 bases). Between the trimmed V and J ends, which lost 3 bases and 3 bases, there was a span of 25 bases. Germline V gene sequence: CDR1 DFQATT, CDR2 SNEGSKA (reference sequence). The CDR3 sequence is 18 residues long. The CDR3 sequence is CSASAAGGAGERTDTQYF. CDR3 DNA: TGCAGTGCTAGTGCGGCAGGGGGCGCGGGAGAGAGGACAGATACGCAGTATTTT.

The chain is built from TRBV29-1 and TRBJ1-1, with D perhaps TRBD1 (6 bases). Germline loops: CDR1 SQVTM, CDR2 ANQGSEA. V was clipped by 7 bases and J by 1 base, with 13 bases between them. This CDR3 region has 13 residues. CDR3 DNA sequence: TGCAGCGCTCGGACAGATGAGAACACTGAAGCTTTCTTT. Translation gives CSARTDENTEAFF.